The sequence of this T cell receptor (beta chain) was determined in a study of Ad26.COV2.S vaccination and SARS-CoV-2 variants. Study-level findings and limits: People given the vaccine had a wider spike-specific TCR breadth than placebo recipients did. Assessments of TCR breadth and depth may have underestimated the total T cell responses.

Germline CDR1 and CDR2: LNHDA and SQIVND (reference sequence). Trimming removed 5 bases from V and 3 bases from J, with 7 bases in between. The length of the CDR3 is 12 residues. Produced via immunoSEQ multiplex PCR; TCRdb's table is partial and in-frame only. The sample records around 400,000 clones, 83% being singletons. With respect to this clone: The antigen is not known.

Noted treatment: 15 to 20 received Ad26.COV2.S at low or high dose, single or two shots; 5 received placebo; per-sample allocation not given. Sampling was done on day 63 after the first vaccine or placebo injection. At a Boston site, the person donating was an adult of 18-55 years. The sequences come from peripheral blood, collected in a trial of Ad26.COV2.S vaccine versus placebo. The TCR originated in a person between 18 and 65 years old who received the Ad26.COV2.S COVID-19 vaccine or a placebo. This chain connects TRBV19 to TRBJ2-5; D unclear. The CDR3 nucleotides are TGTGCCAGTAGTCCATCCGAAGAGACCCAGTACTTC. Amino acids: CASSPSEETQYF.